This paragraph covers one T cell receptor beta chain sequence. Its target is unknown. The sample is drawn from a study of cytomegalovirus exposure and HLA in healthy donors. Findings of the study overall: For TCR beta chains, V- and J-gene trimming was later linked to a missense DCLRE1C variant.

Whereas donors were nominally healthy upon sampling, unrecorded immune exposures were probable. V shed 1 base and J 4 bases; nucleotides not matched to a gene: 3. From germline, CDR1 is MGHRA and CDR2 YSYEKL. The CDR3 sequence is 16 residues long. This PCR relied on a set of 60 Vbeta primers and 13 Jbeta primers. Method: immunoSEQ multiplex PCR; TCRdb's copy keeps in-frame clones and lacks some. The table lists about 140,000 clones, roughly two thirds of them singletons, with approximately 1.8% in the top ten. The sequencing input was PBMCs. This TCR was recovered from a male donor in good health and CMV-seronegative. The rearrangement joins TRBV4-1 to TRBJ2-2; 10 nucleotides line up with TRBD1. The CDR3 is CASSQGQGASTGELFF. The CDR3 DNA sequence: TGCGCCAGCAGCCAAGGACAGGGGGCAAGCACCGGGGAGCTGTTTTTT.